The rows below give T cell receptor beta chains drawn from one sample of a study of beta chain features in type 1 diabetes. The repertoire was sequenced with immunoSEQ multiplex PCR; TCRdb's copy has only in-frame clones and lacks some. The table lists almost 350,000 clones, approximately 9.7% of them singletons, with over 0.95% in the top ten. Sequencing was done on a sample of central memory CD4+ T cells from blood. These receptors came from a man between 25 and 39 years old with type 1 diabetes. Both conserved end residues are part of each CDR3. A D gene is named only where the DNA matches it firmly. Clone size, where shown, is once, few, many, or a class for clones that have expanded.

v_gene	d_gene	abundance	j_gene	CDR3aa	CDR3nt
TRBV29-1	-	few	TRBJ2-5	CSVDGMYQETQYF	TGCAGCGTTGACGGGATGTACCAAGAGACCCAGTACTTC
TRBV6-6	-	-	TRBJ1-1	CASSYPAKGEAFF	TGTGCCAGCAGTTACCCCGCCAAGGGGGAAGCTTTCTTT
TRBV10-3	TRBD1	few	TRBJ2-5	CAISDHPGQGGETQYF	TGTGCCATCAGTGATCATCCGGGACAGGGGGGAGAGACCCAGTACTTC
TRBV5-1	TRBD2	few	TRBJ2-7	CASSSGTMLSLKYF	TGCGCCAGCAGCTCCGGGACTATGCTCTCCCTCAAGTACTTC
TRBV29-1	-	-	TRBJ2-5	CSARGGRGPYQETQYF	TGCAGCGCTAGGGGCGGGCGGGGCCCTTACCAAGAGACCCAGTACTTC
TRBV5-1	TRBD1	few	TRBJ1-1	CASSHQGAGNTEAFF	TGCGCCAGCAGCCATCAGGGGGCGGGGAACACTGAAGCTTTCTTT
TRBV18	-	-	TRBJ1-1	CASSRIKNTEAFF	TGTGCCAGCTCACGAATAAAGAACACTGAAGCTTTCTTT
TRBV7-7	-	once	TRBJ2-3	CASSLGLTGGTDTQYF	TGTGCTAGCAGCTTAGGTTTGACAGGTGGCACAGATACGCAGTATTTT
TRBV2	-	many	TRBJ1-1	CASSRGRATEAFF	TGTGCCAGCAGTAGGGGCAGGGCCACTGAAGCTTTCTTT
TRBV2	-	few	TRBJ1-5	CASSSDNQPQHF	TGTGCCAGCAGTTCCGATAATCAGCCCCAGCATTTT
TRBV6-5	TRBD1	few	TRBJ2-5	CASSPDRAQGTQYF	TGTGCCAGCAGCCCGGACAGGGCCCAGGGGACCCAGTACTTC
TRBV2	TRBD1	-	TRBJ2-6	CASRSGQGAPGANVLTF	TGTGCCAGCAGATCGGGACAGGGGGCGCCTGGGGCCAACGTCCTGACTTTC
TRBV7-9	TRBD1	-	TRBJ2-1	CASSSDRGPLNYNEQFF	TGTGCCAGCAGCTCCGACAGGGGACCACTGAACTACAATGAGCAGTTCTTC